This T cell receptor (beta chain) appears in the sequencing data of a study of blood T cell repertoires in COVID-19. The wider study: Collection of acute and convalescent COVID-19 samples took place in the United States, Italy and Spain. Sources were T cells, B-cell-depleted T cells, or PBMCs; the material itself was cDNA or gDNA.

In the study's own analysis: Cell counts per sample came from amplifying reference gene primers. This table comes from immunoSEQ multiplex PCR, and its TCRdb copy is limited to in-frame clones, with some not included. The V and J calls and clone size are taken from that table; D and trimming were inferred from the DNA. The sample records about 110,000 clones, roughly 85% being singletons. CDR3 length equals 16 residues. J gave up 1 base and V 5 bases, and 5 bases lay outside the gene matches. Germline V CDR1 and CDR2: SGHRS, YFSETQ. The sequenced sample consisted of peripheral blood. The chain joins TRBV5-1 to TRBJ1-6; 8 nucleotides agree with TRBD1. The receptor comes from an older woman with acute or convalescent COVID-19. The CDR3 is CASSKTGVSYNSPLHF. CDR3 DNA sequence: TGCGCCAGCAGTAAGACAGGGGTGTCCTATAATTCACCCCTCCACTTT.